The 3 T cell receptor beta chains below all came from one sample that was sequenced in a study of post-analysis software for immune sequencing data. Findings and caveats of the study: Patients had higher frequencies than controls of roughly five TRBV segments, including TRBV5-6, TRBV5-1 and TRBV20-1.

The antigens of these receptors remain unknown. The TCR beta cDNA libraries carried unique molecular identifiers. From the PCR reads, TCRdb called clonotypes with MiXCR, one entry per CDR3 protein. Altogether roughly 580,000 distinct CDR3 sequences are present, around 44% being singletons, with the ten largest covering more than 1.5%. Sequencing used blood. The receptor set was obtained from a girl aged 5-17 years with multiple sclerosis.

This clonotype was detected only a few times. The chain carries TRBV20-1 and TRBJ1-2, with D maybe TRBD1 (5 bases). V lost 3 bases and J 2 bases, leaving 13 bases between the germline ends. The CDR3 runs 14 residues. The germline CDR1 and CDR2 sequences are DFQATT and SNEGSKA (reference sequence). This CDR3 is CSASVREGNYGYTF. CDR3 DNA sequence: TGCAGTGCTAGCGTCAGGGAGGGGAACTATGGCTACACCTTC.

The genes are TRBV24-1 and TRBJ2-1, with TRBD1 matching over 10 bases. This CDR3 spans 15 amino acids. The V gene end was trimmed by 2 bases and the J gene end by 8 bases; junction bases not matched to a gene: 5. Germline CDR1 reads KGHDR; CDR2 reads SFDVKD. The CDR3 nucleotides read TGTGCCACCAGTGATTCCGGGACAGGGGTATATGAGCAGTTCTTC. Amino acid sequence: CATSDSGTGVYEQFF.

This clonotype has more than one count but fewer than ten. This chain joins TRBV6-1 and TRBJ2-5; 7 nucleotides agree with TRBD2. The CDR3 runs to 14 residues. Losses at the gene ends were 4 bases for V and 4 bases for J; bases not matched to a gene: 6. Germline loops: CDR1 MNHNS, CDR2 SASEGT. CDR3 sequence: CASSVAGDRETQYF. In DNA form, the CDR3 reads TGTGCCAGCAGTGTGGCGGGAGATCGAGAGACCCAGTACTTC.